These 26 T cell receptor beta chains were all obtained from the same sample, sequenced in a study of post-analysis software for immune sequencing data (dated by TCRdb to about 2015). The research as a whole found: Significantly higher frequencies in patients than in controls were found for roughly 5 TRBV segments, including TRBV5-6, TRBV5-1 and TRBV20-1.

For these receptors, no antigen is known. Libraries came from PCR. The data were produced on an Illumina HiSeq 2500. To reduce PCR and sequencing biases, unique molecular identifiers were built into the TCR beta cDNA libraries. TCRdb handled the public reads itself, with Q25 trimming in fastp and clone calling in MiXCR, and kept productive beta chains. Under each unique CDR3 protein, matching rows form one entry showing the most common genes and DNA. This sample comprises roughly 170,000 distinct CDR3 sequences, roughly 30% of them detected only once. Clones ranked in the top ten supply about 1.4% of the sample. The sequencing input was blood. The receptors derive from a girl aged 10 to 17 with multiple sclerosis.

This clonotype was seen a few times. The J gene is TRBJ1-1, the V gene TRBV5-4; 7 bases agree with TRBD1. Germline CDR1 reads SGHNT; CDR2 reads YYREEE (reference sequence). The CDR3 has 13 residues. J gave up 3 bases and V 6 bases, and 5 bases lay outside the gene matches. This chain's CDR3 is CASKRGLDTEAFF. In nucleotides, the CDR3 is TGTGCCAGCAAAAGGGGGCTGGACACTGAAGCTTTCTTT.

In the case of this clonotype: This could be a read error, since a much larger clone is one nucleotide away. This chain connects TRBV4-1 to TRBJ2-6; 7 nucleotides agree with TRBD1. The CDR3 is 14 residues long. Germline-derived CDR1 and CDR2 are MGHRA and YSYEKL. DNA for the CDR3: TGCGCCAGCAGCGGGACAGCTCTTGAGAACGTCCCGACTTTC. Protein: CASSGTALENVPTF.

The chain links TRBV7-9 to TRBJ2-5, with 8 nucleotides matching TRBD2. Judging by the DNA end, TRBJ2-7 fits better; the J call may be wrong. CDR1 and CDR2 from the germline V gene are SEHNR and FQNEAQ (reference sequence). CDR3 size: 16 residues. CDR3 in DNA: TGTGCCAGCAGCGTGGGATCCGGGACTAGTCGCGACGAGCAGTACTTC. This gives the protein CASSVGSGTSRDEQYF.

This chain connects TRBV4-1 to TRBJ2-1; 9 bases are shared with TRBD2. The length of the CDR3 is 17 residues. The trim removed 3 bases at V and 13 bases at J, leaving 19 bases unmatched. The germline gives CDR1 MGHRA, CDR2 YSYEKL. The CDR3 region has the DNA TGCGCCAGCAGCCAGGAGCGACTAGCGGTAGACCAAGAGGCCCAGTTCTTC. It yields the protein CASSQERLAVDQEAQFF.

This chain uses TRBV12-3 or TRBV12-4 with TRBJ2-7; D call uncertain. The CDR3 covers 12 residues. Trimming left V 3 bases short and J 5 bases short, with 8 bases between. This chain's CDR3 is CASSLIRHEQYF. CDR3 DNA: TGTGCCAGCAGTTTGATTCGCCACGAGCAGTACTTC.

A few counts support this clonotype. J is TRBJ2-3 and V is TRBV20-1; a weak D match, TRBD2 (5 bases). The CDR3 covers 15 residues. Trimming pared 0 bases from V and 5 bases from J, leaving 15 bases between. Per germline, CDR1 DFQATT and CDR2 SNEGSKA (reference sequence). The CDR3 here is CSARDTGMSGDTQYF. The CDR3 DNA sequence: TGCAGTGCTAGAGACACGGGGATGAGTGGAGATACGCAGTATTTT.

The gene calls are TRBV20-1 and TRBJ2-2, with 7 bases lining up with TRBD1. Germline V CDR1 and CDR2: DFQATT, SNEGSKA (reference sequence). This CDR3 has 15 residues. V was pared by 6 bases and J by 1 base, with 8 bases of the junction left unmatched. CDR3: CSATLGQMNTGELFF. As DNA, the CDR3 is TGCAGTGCGACCTTGGGACAGATGAACACCGGGGAGCTGTTTTTT.

In regard to this clonotype: A single base separates this from a much larger clone, so it may be a read error. V usage is TRBV7-6 and J usage is TRBJ2-5; D is uncertain. The CDR3 is 12 amino acids. Germline CDR1 SGHVS, CDR2 FNYEAQ. CDR3 region: CASSSRQETQHF. CDR3 coding DNA: TGTGCCAGCAGCTCGCGGCAAGAGACCCAGCACTTC. The entire variable domain, with the rest obtained from reference TRBV7-6 and TRBJ2-5, is as follows: GAGVSQSPRYKVTKRGQDVALRCDPISGHVSLYWYRQALGQGPEFLTYFNYEAQQDKSGLPNDRFSAERPEGSISTLTIQRTEQRDSAMYRCASSSRQETQHFGPGTRLLVL.

As for this clonotype: The junction does not match germline at one end; this may be a read error. The chain is built from TRBV12-3 or TRBV12-4 and TRBJ2-2; D might be TRBD1 or TRBD2, each matching 6 bases. The CDR3 runs 15 residues. The CDR3 DNA reads TGTGTCAGCGGCGCCGGGGGCGCGAACACCGGGGAGCTGTTTTTT. This codes for CVSGAGGANTGELFF.

The rearrangement uses TRBV5-1 and TRBJ2-3, with a possible D match to TRBD1 (6 bases). V shed 2 bases and J shed 0 bases, with 13 bases lying between them. The CDR3 runs to 16 residues. Per germline, CDR1 SGHRS and CDR2 YFSETQ. The CDR3 sequence: CASSFGTKSSTDTQYF. The CDR3 nucleotides are TGCGCCAGCAGCTTCGGGACAAAGTCTAGCACAGATACGCAGTATTTT. The full variable domain, its missing parts supplied by reference TRBV5-1 and TRBJ2-3, is KAGVTQTPRYLIKTRGQQVTLSCSPISGHRSVSWYQQTPGQGLQFLFEYFSETQRNKGNFPGRFSGRQFSNSRSEMNVSTLELGDSALYLCASSFGTKSSTDTQYFGPGTRLTVL.

A note on this clonotype: A read error may be the cause here, since a much bigger clone is one base away. The rearrangement uses TRBV5-1 and TRBJ1-5; D is ambiguous. V lost 7 bases to trimming and J lost 4 bases, with 12 bases between them. Germline V lookup: CDR1 SGHRS, CDR2 YFSETQ. The CDR3 covers 13 residues. This chain's CDR3 is CASRTTFNQPQHF. The CDR3 coding sequence is TGCGCCAGCCGGACCACCTTTAATCAGCCCCAGCATTTT.

Points on this clonotype: This may be a read error, as it is one base from a much larger clone. No conserved phenylalanine or tryptophan ends this CDR3, so it is likely a read error. The V and J genes are TRBV20-1 and TRBJ2-4, with D perhaps TRBD1 or TRBD2 (5 bases each). Gene TRBJ2-7 matches the end of the DNA better, so the J call may be wrong. This CDR3 contains 14 residues. Germline lookup yields CDR1 DFQATT and CDR2 SNEGSKA (reference sequence). The CDR3 DNA sequence: TGCAGTGCTAGAGAGGGTGGGACCAGCTACGAGCAGTACTCC. Translated: CSAREGGTSYEQYS.

This clonotype was counted many times. The chain's CDR3 is CSAGGTGVGFEPQHF. In nucleotides, the CDR3 is TGCAGTGCTGGAGGGACAGGGGTCGGGTTTGAGCCCCAGCATTTT. The chain recombines TRBV20-1 with TRBJ1-5; 10 bases line up with TRBD1. Germline V gene sequence: CDR1 DFQATT, CDR2 SNEGSKA (reference sequence). Trimming cost V 5 bases and J 8 bases; bases outside gene matches: 12. The CDR3 runs to 15 residues.

A few counts support this clonotype. V is TRBV27 and J is TRBJ2-7; a weak D match, TRBD2 (6 bases). V was shortened by 0 bases and J by 7 bases, with 25 bases between the two germline ends. The germline V gene has CDR1 MNHEY and CDR2 SMNVEV (reference sequence). The CDR3 contains 18 residues. The CDR3 DNA is TGTGCCAGCAGTTTATCGAATTTGGGCGGGGATAGCGACTATGAGCAGTACTTC. It is translated as CASSLSNLGGDSDYEQYF.

This clonotype was detected many times. This chain joins TRBV12-3 or TRBV12-4 and TRBJ2-3; D uncertain. The germline V and J ends were trimmed by 6 bases and 6 bases, with 16 bases remaining between them. The CDR3 runs to 14 residues. The CDR3 DNA is TGTGCCAGCAGCGAACCCGGGCCCGGGGATACGCAGTATTTT. Its protein is CASSEPGPGDTQYF.

In the case of this clonotype: A read error may be the cause here, since a much bigger clone is one base away. V and J are TRBV5-6 and TRBJ2-7; 9 bases agree with TRBD2. The CDR3 runs 14 residues. V lost 2 bases and J lost 5; bases outside the gene matches: 5. Germline-derived CDR1 and CDR2 are SGHDT and YYEEEE. The CDR3 reads CASSFSGSSNEQYF. The CDR3, as DNA: TGTGCCAGCAGCTTTAGCGGGAGCAGTAACGAGCAGTACTTC.

V usage is TRBV7-9 and J usage is TRBJ2-1; TRBD2 is a possible D gene (7 bases). The CDR3 is made up of 17 amino acids. V lost 2 bases, J lost 2 bases, and 16 bases lay in between. Germline V CDR1 and CDR2: SEHNR, FQNEAQ (reference sequence). The CDR3 coding sequence is TGTGCCAGCAGCTTAAGCGCGCGGGGGCGGACCTACAATGAGCAGTTCTTC. It translates to CASSLSARGRTYNEQFF.

There are a few counts of this clonotype. This chain uses TRBV18 with TRBJ2-1; D is perhaps TRBD1 or TRBD2 (6 bases each). Trimming pared 2 bases from V and 1 base from J, leaving 18 bases between. The CDR3 runs to 18 residues. The germline V gene has CDR1 KGHSH and CDR2 LQKENI. CDR3 sequence: CASSPGGPNTLSYNEQFF. The CDR3 DNA reads TGTGCCAGCTCACCAGGGGGGCCCAACACACTTTCCTACAATGAGCAGTTCTTC.

This clonotype appeared a few times. V usage is TRBV2 and J usage is TRBJ1-2, with TRBD1 matching 10 bases. Germline V lookup: CDR1 SNHLY, CDR2 FYNNEI. Trimming removed 6 bases from V and 2 bases from J; junction bases left unmatched: 6. This CDR3 comprises 15 residues. In nucleotides, the CDR3 is TGTGCCAGCAGAGCACCGGGACAGGGGAACTATGGCTACACCTTC. Residues: CASRAPGQGNYGYTF.

In this sample, this clonotype turned up a few times. The chain employs TRBV9 and TRBJ1-2, with D uncertain. Germline-derived CDR1 and CDR2 are SGDLS and YYNGEE. V lost 1 base, J lost 0 bases, and 10 bases lay in between. The CDR3 totals 15 residues. CDR3 amino acids: CASSVSDRANYGYTF. In nucleotides, the CDR3 is TGTGCCAGCAGCGTATCGGATCGAGCTAACTATGGCTACACCTTC.

The table lists this clonotype with many counts. The rearrangement uses TRBV12-3 or TRBV12-4 and TRBJ1-5, with 10 bases that match TRBD1. There are 20 residues in the CDR3. Germline trimming cut 4 bases from V and 0 bases from J; bases unmatched to any gene: 15. CDR3: CASSSRDRGRGVYSNQPQHF. DNA of the CDR3: TGTGCCAGCAGTTCCCGGGACAGGGGCCGCGGGGTATATAGCAATCAGCCCCAGCATTTT.

This chain uses TRBV30 with TRBJ1-2; TRBD1 aligns across 7 bases. Losses at the gene ends were 3 bases for V and 4 bases for J; bases not matched to a gene: 11. In germline, CDR1 is GTSNPN, CDR2 SVGIG (reference sequence). The CDR3 extends over 15 amino acids. The CDR3 nucleotides read TGTGCCTGGAGGGATGACCTGGGGACAGTCTATGGCTACACCTTC. Amino acids: CAWRDDLGTVYGYTF.

CDR3 DNA sequence: TGTGCCAGCAGTTCTCGTAAGTCTAATGAAGCTTTCTTT. The encoded protein is CASSSRKSNEAFF. The chain carries TRBV12-3 or TRBV12-4 and TRBJ1-1; D gene ambiguous. The CDR3 covers 13 residues. V gave up 4 bases and J gave up 7 bases, with 13 bases separating them.

This clonotype was detected many times. The J gene is TRBJ2-1, the V gene TRBV20-1; 13 positions agree with TRBD2. The CDR3 length is 13 residues. CDR1 and CDR2 from the germline V gene are DFQATT and SNEGSKA (reference sequence). V lost 5 bases and J lost 6; bases outside the gene matches: 1. In nucleotides, the CDR3 is TGCAGTGCTGGACTAGCGGGAGTCAATGAGCAGTTCTTC. As protein: CSAGLAGVNEQFF.

To note about this clonotype: Given a much more abundant clone one base away, this may be a read error. This chain connects TRBV7-2 to TRBJ2-7; no clear D gene. The V gene's germline CDR1 is SGHTA and CDR2 FQGNSA. The V end lost 0 bases, the J end lost 7 bases, and 7 bases lay between the germline ends. This CDR3 is built from 12 residues. Here the CDR3 DNA reads TGTGCCAGCAGCTTAGCATGGAATGAGCAGTACTTC. It codes for CASSLAWNEQYF.

This clonotype has only a few counts. This sequence joins TRBV9 and TRBJ1-1, with D possibly TRBD1 on 6 matching bases. The CDR3 has 14 amino acids. The germline V gene has CDR1 SGDLS and CDR2 YYNGEE. V gave up 4 bases and J gave up 3 bases, with 13 bases separating them. CDR3 protein: CASSPETGHTEAFF. The CDR3 bases are TGTGCCAGCAGCCCAGAGACAGGACACACTGAAGCTTTCTTT.